These T cell receptor beta chains were read from a single sample in a study of CD8 T cells in ankylosing spondylitis. TCRdb ran MiXCR on the 5' RACE reads and lists one entry per CDR3 protein. The data hold 200,000 to 300,000 distinct CDR3 sequences, with 10% to 13% observed a single time. Sequenced input: blood, either unsorted or a sorted T cell fraction (not recorded which). The receptors here all came from a male donor with ankylosing spondylitis or in good health (not recorded which). CDR3s include the opening cysteine and the closing phenylalanine or tryptophan. D genes are given only for firm matches. Expanded clones are given a class, and other clones once, few, many or no size at all.

j_call,v_call,clone_size,d_call,cdr3_nt,cdr3_aa
TRBJ2-2,TRBV30,many,NA,TGTGCCTGGAGTGAACAGGGTCTGGCCGGGGAGCTGTTTTTT,CAWSEQGLAGELFF
TRBJ2-1,TRBV29-1,many,NA,TGCAGCGTTGAAGAGATGGGCGGGCCCCCGAGCAATGAGCAGTTCTTC,CSVEEMGGPPSNEQFF
TRBJ2-1,TRBV12-3/TRBV12-4,many,NA,TGTGCCAGCAGCCGCCTGCAGGGCAATGAGCAGTTCTTC,CASSRLQGNEQFF
TRBJ2-7,TRBV7-2,few,TRBD1,TGTGCCAGCAGCACCAGCACCGGGACAGGGTTCCACGAGCAGTACTTC,CASSTSTGTGFHEQYF
TRBJ2-1,TRBV5-6,many,NA,TGTGCCAGCATCACGACCGGGTTGGAGACCTACAATGAGCAGTTCTTC,CASITTGLETYNEQFF
TRBJ2-7,TRBV20-1,many,NA,TGCAGTGCTAGAGGAGGTTCCGGGGGTGGGCAGTACTTC,CSARGGSGGGQYF
TRBJ2-7,TRBV28,many,NA,TGTGCCAGCGGCACGCTTAGGGTCTTCCGGGATAGTGGGAACGAGCAGTACTTC,CASGTLRVFRDSGNEQYF
TRBJ1-6,TRBV7-2,many,NA,TGTGCCAGCAGCTTAGGTGGCGGAGGTAATTCACCCCTCCACTTT,CASSLGGGGNSPLHF
TRBJ2-4,TRBV12-3/TRBV12-4,NA,TRBD2,TGTGCCAGCAGTTTGGGGGTAGCGGGGGTAAACATTCAGTACTTC,CASSLGVAGVNIQYF
TRBJ2-7,TRBV4-2,many,NA,TGTGCCAGCAGCCAAGCGACAGTCACCTACGAGCAGTACTTC,CASSQATVTYEQYF
TRBJ2-7,TRBV5-1,many,TRBD2,TGCGCCAGCAGCCCAGCGGGGACGGCCGTGGAGCAGTACTTC,CASSPAGTAVEQYF
TRBJ1-2,TRBV12-3/TRBV12-4,many,NA,TGTGCCAGCAGACAGGGAAGCGGCTACACCTTC,CASRQGSGYTF
TRBJ2-7,TRBV27,few,TRBD1,TGTGCCAGCAGTTCGGAGCCAGGGGGCCCTTACGAGCAGTACTTC,CASSSEPGGPYEQYF
TRBJ1-1,TRBV5-6,NA,TRBD1,TGTGCCAGCAGCTTGGTACAGGGGGCGGCTTTCTTT,CASSLVQGAAFF
TRBJ2-7,TRBV5-6,many,NA,TGTGCCAGCAGCTTGGGGGAGACAGTGCGCTACGAGCAGTACTTC,CASSLGETVRYEQYF
TRBJ2-3,TRBV5-1,many,TRBD2,TGCGCCAGCCGCCCCGGGACTAGCGGCACAGATACGCAGTATTTT,CASRPGTSGTDTQYF
TRBJ2-6,TRBV7-2,many,NA,TGTGCCAGCAGCTTAGATGGGGCCAACGTCCTGACTTTC,CASSLDGANVLTF
TRBJ2-7,TRBV7-2,many,NA,TGTGCCAGCAGCCTCCACGCAGGGAGCTACGAGCAGTACTTC,CASSLHAGSYEQYF
TRBJ2-3,TRBV7-2,many,TRBD1,TGTGCCAGCAGCTCGGGACAGGTCCCAGATACGCAGTATTTT,CASSSGQVPDTQYF
TRBJ2-2,TRBV19,few,NA,TGTGCCAGTAGGCCGGAGGGAAGGGTTACCGGGGAGCTGTTTTTT,CASRPEGRVTGELFF
TRBJ2-3,TRBV7-2,few,NA,TGTGCCAGCAGCCCCCCGCACACAGATACGCAGTATTTT,CASSPPHTDTQYF
TRBJ2-7,TRBV12-3/TRBV12-4,many,TRBD2,TGTGCCAGCAGCCCTTCCGTTGCTGGGGGGGACGAGCAGTACTTC,CASSPSVAGGDEQYF
TRBJ2-5,TRBV7-2,many,NA,TGTGCCAGCAAAAGGCCGGGGGTGGGGCAAGAGACCCAGTACTTC,CASKRPGVGQETQYF
TRBJ1-2,TRBV7-9,NA,NA,TGTGCCAGCAGCTTAGCGAATCGAGATAGGAACTACGGCTACACCTTC,CASSLANRDRNYGYTF
TRBJ2-1,TRBV3-1,NA,TRBD2,TGTGCCAGCTGCCTGGGACTAGCGGGGGGCAGCTCCTACAATGAGCAGTTCTTC,CASCLGLAGGSSYNEQFF
TRBJ2-3,TRBV11-2,NA,TRBD1,TGTGCCAGCAGCTTAACAGGGGGCCGGACAGATAAGCAGTATTTT,CASSLTGGRTDKQYF
TRBJ1-1,TRBV7-2,NA,NA,TGTGCCAGCAGCTTCTGGAACGGGGGGTCGGGCACTGAAGCTTTCTTT,CASSFWNGGSGTEAFF
TRBJ2-7,TRBV7-9,few,TRBD2,TGTGCCAGCAGCGCACTAGCGGGGGCCTCCTACGAGCAGTACTTC,CASSALAGASYEQYF
TRBJ2-3,TRBV7-2,NA,NA,TGTGCCAGCAGCAGATCGTTAGATACGCAGTATTTT,CASSRSLDTQYF
TRBJ2-2,TRBV12-3/TRBV12-4,NA,TRBD1,TGTGCCAGCAGTCCTAGACAGGGACGAAACACCGGGGAGCTGTTTTTT,CASSPRQGRNTGELFF
TRBJ1-4,TRBV5-1,many,TRBD1,TGCGCCAGCAGCTCGCAATTGGCGACAGGGGAAAAACTGTTTTTT,CASSSQLATGEKLFF
TRBJ2-7,TRBV6-1,few,TRBD1,TGTGCCAGCAGGTCGGGACAGGGGGCGGGTGAGCAGTACTTC,CASRSGQGAGEQYF
TRBJ2-7,TRBV6-2/TRBV6-3,NA,NA,TGTGCCAGCAGTTACCCGAGGCCCAGGACAGACTACGAGCAGTACTTC,CASSYPRPRTDYEQYF
TRBJ1-2,TRBV6-4,many,TRBD1,TGTGCCAGCAGTCCCCAGACAGGGAGTGGCTACACCTTC,CASSPQTGSGYTF
TRBJ2-2,TRBV12-3/TRBV12-4,many,TRBD1,TGTGCCAGCAGTCGAGTTCCCGGGACAGGGGGCACCGGGGAGCTGTTTTTT,CASSRVPGTGGTGELFF
TRBJ2-7,TRBV27,many,NA,TGTGCCAGCAGCCGGGCAGGGGCGTCCTACGAGCAGTACTTC,CASSRAGASYEQYF
TRBJ2-5,TRBV4-1,NA,TRBD2,TGCGCCAGCAGCCTAGAGTGGGGCGGGAGACCAGAGACCCAGTACTTC,CASSLEWGGRPETQYF
TRBJ1-3,TRBV5-1,many,NA,TGCGCCAGCAGCCCGGGGACCGGAAACACCATATATTTT,CASSPGTGNTIYF
TRBJ2-1,TRBV6-1,many,NA,TGTGCCAGCAGCCTACCTGACGCTAGGAATGAGCAGTTCTTC,CASSLPDARNEQFF